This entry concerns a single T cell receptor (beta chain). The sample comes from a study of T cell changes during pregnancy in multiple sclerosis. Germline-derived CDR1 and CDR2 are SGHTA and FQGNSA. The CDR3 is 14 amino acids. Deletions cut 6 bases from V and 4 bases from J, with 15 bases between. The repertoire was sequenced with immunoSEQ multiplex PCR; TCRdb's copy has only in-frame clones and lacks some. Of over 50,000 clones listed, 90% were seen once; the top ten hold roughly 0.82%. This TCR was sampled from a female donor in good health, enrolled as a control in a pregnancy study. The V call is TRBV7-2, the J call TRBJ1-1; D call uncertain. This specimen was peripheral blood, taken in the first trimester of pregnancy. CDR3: CASRWKGSGTEAFF. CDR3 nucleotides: TGTGCCAGCAGGTGGAAAGGATCGGGCACTGAAGCTTTCTTT.